This TCR beta chain was recorded in a study of cytomegalovirus exposure and HLA in healthy donors. The germline V gene encodes CDR1 MNHEY and CDR2 SVGAGI. Trimming removed 8 bases from V and 10 bases from J; junction bases left unmatched: 10. The CDR3 totals 13 residues. The primer mix had 60 Vbeta and 13 Jbeta primers. Only in-frame clones appear in the TCRdb table, and some are missing; sequencing was by immunoSEQ multiplex PCR. The table shows 150,000 to 200,000 clones, with roughly 9.4% occurring only once. This chain links TRBV6-5 with TRBJ1-1; TRBD1 matches at 10 bases. Sequencing was done on a sample of PBMCs. The clonotype was recovered from a woman in her thirties in good health and CMV-seropositive. In nucleotides, the CDR3 is TGTGCCAGCTCCGGGACAGGGGCCCCTCCAGCTTTCTTT. The encoded protein is CASSGTGAPPAFF.